The 27 T cell receptor beta chains below were found in one sample sequenced in a study of T cells in Graves' hyperthyroidism and ophthalmopathy (dated by TCRdb to about 2019). The method behind the library was multiplex PCR. Sequenced using an Illumina HiSeq 2000. The TCR beta CDR3 regions were amplified from RNA transcripts. The TCR CDR3 was subjected to a first round of RT-PCR using the HTBI primer set and the Qiagen OneStep RT-PCR kit. The raw public reads went through TCRdb reprocessing: fastp at Q25, MiXCR clone calling, in-frame beta chains kept. Entries are consolidated by CDR3 protein sequence, retaining the most common genes and DNA. The sample includes around 350,000 distinct CDR3 sequences, with 15% to 20% observed a single time. The ten biggest clones cover 3% to 4.5% of the sample. The material sequenced was blood. The receptors come from a woman aged 18 to 35 with Graves' hyperthyroidism.

Remarks on this clonotype: This may come from a read error, since a much larger clone is one base off. J is TRBJ2-5 and V is TRBV11-2; 8 bases line up with TRBD1. The CDR3 is made up of 15 amino acids. Germline CDR1 and CDR2: SGHAT and FQNNGV. CDR3 DNA: TGTGCCAGCAGTACCATCCAGGGGGCAGTGAAGACCAAGTACTTC. Translating it yields CASSTIQGAVKTKYF.

In its sample, this clonotype was seen many times. An end of the junction differs from the germline gene, which may be a read error. This chain connects TRBV6-9 to TRBJ1-6; possible D gene TRBD1, 6 bases. Germline CDR1 MNHGY, CDR2 SVAAGI. The CDR3 totals 13 residues. CDR3 sequence reads: CASSDRRRSPLHF. The CDR3 DNA reads as TGCGCCAGCAGCGACAGGAGACGCTCACCCCTCCACTTT.

This clonotype was observed at least ten times. The chain couples TRBV7-9 to TRBJ1-1; the D gene is possibly TRBD1 (5 bases). This CDR3 has 14 residues. Germline V gives CDR1 SEHNR, CDR2 FQNEAQ (reference sequence). Trimming removed 8 bases at V and 1 base at J, with 14 bases between. The CDR3 is CASGIAGENTEAFF. The CDR3 DNA sequence: TGTGCCAGCGGTATTGCGGGGGAGAACACTGAAGCTTTCTTT.

The rearrangement joins TRBV3-1 to TRBJ1-1, with D perhaps TRBD1 (5 bases). Looked up from germline, CDR1 is LGHDT and CDR2 is YNNKEL (reference sequence). The germline V and J ends were trimmed by 10 bases and 6 bases, with 21 bases remaining between them. The CDR3 has 14 residues. The CDR3 is CATGSRQGDAEAFF. Here the CDR3 DNA reads TGTGCCACGGGGAGTCGGCAGGGAGACGCTGAAGCTTTCTTT.

This clonotype was counted many times. The DNA of the CDR3 is TGCGCCAGCAGCTTGGACAGGACCTATGGCTACACCTTC. Its protein product is CASSLDRTYGYTF. V and J are TRBV5-1 and TRBJ1-2; D perhaps matches TRBD1 (5 bases). Trimming removed 0 bases at V and 4 bases at J, with 7 bases between. Germline CDR1 is SGHRS and CDR2 is YFSETQ. The CDR3 covers 13 residues.

In its sample, this clonotype was seen many times. This rearrangement joins TRBV5-1 to TRBJ2-7; TRBD2 matches at 8 bases. In germline, CDR1 is SGHRS, CDR2 YFSETQ. After removal of 4 bases from V and 6 bases from J, the junction contained 6 bases not matched to a gene. This CDR3 spans 13 amino acids. CDR3: CASSPREGPEQYF. As DNA, the CDR3 is TGCGCCAGCAGCCCCCGGGAGGGCCCCGAGCAGTACTTC.

As to this clonotype: One end of the junction fails to match germline, which may point to a read error. This chain joins TRBV30 and TRBJ2-7; D not certain. CDR1 is GTSNPN and CDR2 is SVGIG in the germline V gene (reference sequence). This CDR3 region has 13 residues. The CDR3 sequence is CAWSTIDSYDQYF. CDR3 coding DNA: TGTGCCTGGAGTACTATCGATTCCTACGATCAGTACTTC.

In its sample, this clonotype was seen many times. This chain joins TRBV11-2 and TRBJ2-7; 10 bases are a match to TRBD2. The J segment lost 3 bases and the V segment lost 1 base, leaving 12 bases of the junction unmatched. CDR3 length equals 18 residues. Germline CDR1 SGHAT, CDR2 FQNNGV. CDR3 nucleotide sequence: TGTGCCAGCAGCTTAGGTGGGTCGGCTAGCGGGGGATACTACGAGCAGTACTTC. This encodes CASSLGGSASGGYYEQYF.

This clonotype was detected many times. The V and J genes are TRBV6-5 and TRBJ1-5; 7 bases align to TRBD1. V lost 7 bases and J lost 5; bases outside the gene matches: 11. The CDR3 length is 15 residues. Germline loops: CDR1 MNHEY, CDR2 SVGAGI. CDR3 loop: CASKGGGGSDQPQHF. CDR3 coding DNA: TGTGCCAGCAAAGGTGGAGGGGGCTCCGATCAGCCCCAGCATTTT.

This clonotype was seen many times. The rearrangement links TRBV7-9 to TRBJ1-5; tentatively, D is TRBD1 (5 bases). Germline V gene data show CDR1 as SEHNR and CDR2 as FQNEAQ (reference sequence). V lost 4 bases to trimming and J lost 7 bases, with 14 bases between them. CDR3 size: 14 residues. The CDR3 sequence is CASSSGPEEQPQHF. CDR3 nucleotide sequence: TGTGCCAGCAGCTCGGGACCGGAGGAGCAGCCCCAGCATTTT. Complete variable domain (other parts from reference TRBV7-9 and TRBJ1-5): DTGVSQNPRHKITKRGQNVTFRCDPISEHNRLYWYRQTLGQGPEFLTYFQNEAQLEKSRLLSDRFSAERPKGSFSTLEIQRTEQGDSAMYLCASSSGPEEQPQHFGDGTRLSIL.

There are many counts of this clonotype. The chain has TRBV24-1 and TRBJ2-2; 8 positions agree with TRBD1. V trimming: 3 bases; J trimming: 3 bases; junction bases outside the gene matches: 11. Germline values: CDR1 KGHDR, CDR2 SFDVKD. The CDR3 is 18 amino acids. In nucleotides, the CDR3 is TGTGCCACCAGTGATCCCCGGGGTCAGGGGGCATACACCGGGGAGCTGTTTTTT. This encodes CATSDPRGQGAYTGELFF.

This clonotype came up many times. CDR3 coding DNA: TGTGCCAGCAGCTTTGTCTTCGGGGAAGTGCAGTACTTC. It specifies CASSFVFGEVQYF. This rearrangement joins TRBV7-2 to TRBJ2-7, with a weak D call TRBD2 (5 bases). Trimming cost V 3 bases and J 9 bases, with 15 bases left between them. Germline V gives CDR1 SGHTA, CDR2 FQGNSA. The CDR3 contains 13 residues. The variable domain in full, with the rest retrieved from reference TRBV7-2 and TRBJ2-7, is GAGVSQSPSNKVTEKGKDVELRCDPISGHTALYWYRQSLGQGLEFLIYFQGNSAPDKSGLPSDRFSAERTGGSVSTLTIQRTQQEDSAVYLCASSFVFGEVQYFGPGTRLTVT.

There are many counts of this clonotype. The chain joins TRBV13 to TRBJ1-1; unclear D gene. Deletions cut 6 bases from V and 0 bases from J, with 14 bases between. Germline CDR1 and CDR2: PRHDT and FYEKMQ (reference sequence). This CDR3 region has 15 residues. CDR3 residues: CASSQTRVMNTEAFF. CDR3 nucleotides: TGTGCCAGCAGTCAAACACGTGTAATGAACACTGAAGCTTTCTTT.

Ten or more counts support this clonotype. J is TRBJ1-5 and V is TRBV6-5; D remains unclear. Trimming removed 6 bases at V and 2 bases at J, with 17 bases between. The CDR3 totals 16 residues. The germline CDR1 and CDR2 sequences are MNHEY and SVGAGI. This CDR3 is CASSRTAVGRNQPQHF. CDR3 sequence (DNA): TGTGCCAGCAGCCGGACCGCTGTAGGACGCAATCAGCCCCAGCATTTT.

This clonotype was seen ten or more times. The chain employs TRBV20-1 and TRBJ2-7; TRBD1 matches 8 bases. Germline V gene lookup returns CDR1 DFQATT and CDR2 SNEGSKA (reference sequence). The J segment lost 1 base and the V segment lost 5 bases, leaving 7 bases of the junction unmatched. The length of the CDR3 is 14 residues. Here the CDR3 reads CSASTGGLSYEQYF. CDR3 DNA: TGCAGTGCTTCTACAGGGGGGCTGTCCTACGAGCAGTACTTC.

Note on this clonotype: This is likely a read error, given that the CDR3 carries no conserved phenylalanine or tryptophan at its end. The limits of the CDR3 on the DNA are not certain, so only TCRdb's listed CDR3 is given. This chain links TRBV9 with TRBJ1-2. The CDR3 numbers 13 amino acids, ends counted. The V gene's germline CDR1 is SGDLS and CDR2 YYNGEE. The CDR3 reads CASSTSGGVGYTL.

Worth noting for this clonotype: Just one base apart from a much larger clone, this may be a read error. The chain has TRBV2 and TRBJ1-1; TRBD1 agrees at 7 bases. Per germline, CDR1 SNHLY and CDR2 FYNNEI. This CDR3 spans 13 amino acids. CDR3 coding DNA: TGTTCCAGCAGACGGGACAGCAACACTGAAGCTTTCTTT. It encodes CSSRRDSNTEAFF.

This clonotype appeared many times. This chain links TRBV5-1 with TRBJ2-7, with TRBD2 as a possible D gene (6 bases). CDR3 length: 15 residues. Germline assignment: CDR1 SGHRS and CDR2 YFSETQ. V was cut by 4 bases and J by 5 bases, with 19 bases left in between. DNA of the CDR3: TGCGCCAGCAGCCCTATCGGGCAGGGAGGACACGAGCAGTACTTC. It translates to CASSPIGQGGHEQYF. Combining the CDR3 with reference TRBV5-1 and TRBJ2-7 gives the whole variable domain KAGVTQTPRYLIKTRGQQVTLSCSPISGHRSVSWYQQTPGQGLQFLFEYFSETQRNKGNFPGRFSGRQFSNSRSEMNVSTLELGDSALYLCASSPIGQGGHEQYFGPGTRLTVT.

This clonotype turned up a few times. The rearrangement uses TRBV6-5 and TRBJ2-5, with D possibly being TRBD1 or TRBD2 (5 bases each). There are 16 residues in the CDR3. Germline V lookup: CDR1 MNHEY, CDR2 SVGAGI. V lost 4 bases and J lost 4, with 19 bases in between. CDR3 sequence (DNA): TGTGCCAGCAGTTCCTACCTGGGGGAAAGGAGAGAGACCCAGTACTTC. Protein: CASSSYLGERRETQYF.

This clonotype has more than one count but fewer than ten. The chain recombines TRBV2 with TRBJ2-2; D is possibly TRBD1 (5 bases). The CDR3 spans 14 residues. The V gene lost 3 bases and the J gene lost 4 bases, with 9 bases spanning the gap. The germline V gene has CDR1 SNHLY and CDR2 FYNNEI. CDR3 DNA sequence: TGTGCCAGCAGTGATGACAGATTCACCGGGGAGCTGTTTTTT. Its translation: CASSDDRFTGELFF.

In this sample, this clonotype turned up a few times. The chain joins TRBV6-5 to TRBJ2-7, with unresolved D. The ends were cut back, 4 bases at V and 0 bases at J, with 13 bases in the middle. The CDR3 covers 15 residues. From germline, CDR1 is MNHEY and CDR2 SVGAGI. In DNA form, the CDR3 reads TGTGCCAGCAGTTTTCGACGCACCACCTCCTACGAGCAGTACTTC. Translated, it gives CASSFRRTTSYEQYF.

This clonotype was seen repeatedly, ten times or more. The gene calls are TRBV7-3 and TRBJ1-6; D is unresolved. CDR3 length: 13 amino acids. V was shortened by 0 bases and J by 7 bases, with 4 bases between the two germline ends. CDR1 and CDR2 from the germline V gene are SGHTA and FQGTGA. The chain's CDR3 is CASSLTGNSPLHF. The CDR3 coding sequence is TGTGCCAGCAGCTTAACCGGGAATTCACCCCTCCACTTT.

The chain joins TRBV12-3 or TRBV12-4 to TRBJ1-1; 7 positions agree with TRBD1. The CDR3 extends over 17 amino acids. V trimming: 6 bases; J trimming: 1 base; junction bases outside the gene matches: 14. CDR3 in DNA: TGTGCCAGCAGGACAGGGATACTGTGGGCTACGAACACTGAAGCTTTCTTT. It encodes CASRTGILWATNTEAFF.

This clonotype occurred many times. V and J are TRBV12-3 or TRBV12-4 and TRBJ1-5, with a possible D match to TRBD1 (6 bases). The CDR3 consists of 13 residues. Trimming removed 4 bases from V and 5 bases from J, with 9 bases in between. The CDR3 DNA reads TGTGCCAGCAGTTACAGGGCTGATCAGCCCCAGCATTTT. Its protein is CASSYRADQPQHF.

This chain connects TRBV12-3 or TRBV12-4 to TRBJ2-7; 7 bases fit TRBD1. The V and J ends lost 4 bases and 2 bases, in that order; junction bases with no gene match: 8. The CDR3 has 15 residues. The CDR3 DNA is TGTGCCAGCAGTTGGACGGGACAGCCTACCTACGAGCAGTACTTC. Translating gives CASSWTGQPTYEQYF.

The chain is built from TRBV20-1 and TRBJ2-2; 15 bases align to TRBD2. Germline V CDR1 and CDR2: DFQATT, SNEGSKA (reference sequence). The CDR3 totals 16 residues. With V trimmed by 4 bases and J by 4 bases, 4 bases remained unmatched. The CDR3 reads CSAIWTSGGATGELFF. For the CDR3, the DNA is TGCAGTGCTATTTGGACTAGCGGGGGGGCCACCGGGGAGCTGTTTTTT.

This clonotype was picked up many times. The chain joins TRBV12-3 or TRBV12-4 to TRBJ1-1; weak D call: TRBD1 (5 bases). This CDR3 spans 13 amino acids. Between the trimmed V and J ends, which lost 1 base and 11 bases, there was a span of 14 bases. The CDR3 DNA is TGTGCCAGCAGTTTAGTGCGGAGGGACGGGGCTTTCTTT. This encodes CASSLVRRDGAFF.